These 4 T cell receptor beta chains were all obtained from the same sample, sequenced in a study of blood T cell repertoires in COVID-19 (dated by TCRdb to 2019 to 2021). Libraries were constructed by the immunoSEQ multiplex PCR assay. As stored in TCRdb, this immuneACCESS dataset retains in-frame rearrangements with V and J assigned. A fraction of the clones does not appear; measured against another copy, unresolved V genes explain less than half of the discrepancy, and the remainder lacks a known reason. This sample lists fewer than 200,000 clones; over 60% were detected once. Less than 30% of the sample lies in the top ten. The source material was peripheral blood. All receptors derive from a woman in her sixties or seventies with acute or convalescent COVID-19.

The V gene is TRBV5-6, the J gene TRBJ2-7; D not resolved. The CDR3 is 13 residues long. V lost 4 bases to trimming and J lost 0 bases, with 8 bases between them. Germline V gene sequence: CDR1 SGHDT, CDR2 YYEEEE. This CDR3 reads CASSLLLSYEQYF. The CDR3 region has the DNA TGTGCCAGCAGCCTCCTACTCTCCTACGAGCAGTACTTC.

This clone was picked up one time. The chain uses TRBV7-8 and TRBJ1-2; 9 bases fit TRBD1. The J segment lost 3 bases and the V segment lost 4 bases, leaving 3 bases of the junction unmatched. The CDR3 extends over 14 amino acids. Germline-derived CDR1 and CDR2 are SGHVS and FQNEAQ. The CDR3 sequence is CASSSGTGYYGYTF. In DNA, the CDR3 is TGTGCCAGCAGCTCCGGGACAGGGTACTATGGCTACACCTTC.

This clone was counted a single time. This rearrangement joins TRBV7-9 to TRBJ2-7; TRBD2 matches at 11 bases. The CDR3 contains 16 residues. V shed 5 bases and J 0 bases; nucleotides not matched to a gene: 6. Germline CDR1 and CDR2: SEHNR and FQNEAQ (reference sequence). The CDR3 reads CASSPYSGRASYEQYF. CDR3 in DNA: TGTGCCAGCAGCCCATATAGCGGGAGGGCCTCCTACGAGCAGTACTTC.

The chain links TRBV19 to TRBJ1-1, with 9 bases fitting TRBD1. The CDR3 loop spans 16 amino acids. Trimming took 2 bases from V and 1 from J; bases not matched to a gene: 5. Germline-derived CDR1 and CDR2 are LNHDA and SQIVND (reference sequence). The CDR3 DNA sequence: TGTGCCAGTAGTATACTCCCGGGACAGGGGAACACTGAAGCTTTCTTT. Translation gives CASSILPGQGNTEAFF.